Reported below is one TCR beta chain. The target antigen is unknown. V lost 3 bases, J lost 5 bases, and 10 bases lay in between. The CDR3 runs 13 residues. The germline CDR1 and CDR2 sequences are LGHDT and YNNKEL (reference sequence). The sample's treatment: around 19 received Ad26.COV2.S at low or high dose, single or two shots; about 5 received placebo; per-sample allocation not given. The samples were gathered on day 63 after the first injection of vaccine or placebo. Immunization relied on an Ad26 vector, which expressed Wuhan-strain SARS-CoV-2 spike. This entry belongs to a study of Ad26.COV2.S vaccination and SARS-CoV-2 variants. Study-wide context: Once or twice, 56 days apart, Ad26.COV2.S was delivered intramuscularly.

Findings and caveats of the study: There was a possibility that the TCR breadth and depth analyses underestimated total T cell responses.

Measured with immunoSEQ multiplex PCR; TCRdb has only the in-frame clones, and not every one. This sample carries about 680,000 clones, 89% of them seen once, and the ten largest clones take over 1.3%. The clonotype was recovered from a person between 18 and 60 years old who received the Ad26.COV2.S COVID-19 vaccine or a placebo. The V call is TRBV3-1 (or the pseudogene TRBV3-2), the J call TRBJ2-5, with D maybe TRBD2 (7 bases). The sequencing used peripheral blood, collected in a trial of Ad26.COV2.S vaccine versus placebo. The CDR3 region has the DNA TGTGCCAGCAGCCAGGGGGGGGCGGAGACCCAGTACTTC. As protein: CASSQGGAETQYF.